This T cell receptor beta chain is drawn from a study of patients and donors after allogeneic stem cell transplantation. TCRdb analysed the RT-PCR reads with MiXCR anew, one entry per CDR3 protein. The sample has about a million distinct CDR3 sequences, roughly 18% seen once. The receptor was derived from a human donor who was either an allogeneic HSCT recipient or a stem cell or donor lymphocyte infusion donor (not recorded which). It is not recorded whose cells these are; they may come from a transplant donor. Material: blood, either unsorted or a sorted T cell fraction (not recorded which).

The CDR3 loop reads CASSGTGGTYEQYF. For the CDR3, the DNA is TGTGCCAGCAGTGGGACGGGGGGTACCTACGAGCAGTACTTC. The chain combines TRBV12-3 or TRBV12-4 with TRBJ2-7, with 7 positions matching TRBD2. This CDR3 has 14 residues. V shed 5 bases, J shed 2 bases, and the junction held 6 bases outside the gene matches.